The T cell receptor (beta chain) under discussion was sequenced for a study of identifying expanded T cells in peripheral blood. Study results and limitations: Approximately two-week clone count variance significantly increased as total template count grew. Over two and four weeks, about 16.4 and 19 clones changed, versus approximately 1.2 between replicates.

Produced via immunoSEQ multiplex PCR; TCRdb's table is partial and in-frame only. In the table there are fewer than 130,000 clones, about 89% of which are singletons. J was trimmed by 5 bases and V by 5 bases; bases with no gene match: 8. The CDR3 has 14 amino acids. The germline V gene has CDR1 MNHEY and CDR2 SVGAGI. A word on this clone: The target antigen is unknown.

During the collection period, no donor immune events like infections were recorded. The receptor comes from a person aged 18-69 years in good health. This chain uses TRBV6-5 with TRBJ1-1, with 7 bases identical to TRBD1. Sequenced sample: blood. The CDR3 protein is CASSTPTGSTEAFF. CDR3 sequence (DNA): TGTGCCAGCAGTACCCCGACAGGGAGTACTGAAGCTTTCTTT.